This entry concerns a single T cell receptor (beta chain). No antigen is known for it. Losses at the gene ends were 8 bases for V and 5 bases for J; bases not matched to a gene: 16. The CDR3 runs 16 residues. Germline CDR1 is SQVTM and CDR2 is ANQGSEA. This specimen comes from a study of cytomegalovirus exposure and HLA in healthy donors. Looking at the study overall: Earlier work reported 117 million unique TCR beta sequences from 150 million to 200 million T cells. Study-level findings and limits: Follow-up analysis later connected one missense variant in DCLRE1C with trimming of TCR beta V- and J-genes.

It was with 60 Vbeta and 13 Jbeta primers that the PCR ran. Sequencing was performed with immunoSEQ multiplex PCR; in TCRdb, only in-frame clones are kept and a portion is missing. The table records roughly 180,000 clones, approximately 88% of them present only once. The sequence derives from a boy aged 10-17 years in good health and CMV-seronegative. The chain links TRBV29-1 to TRBJ2-1; 9 bases fit TRBD2. The sequenced sample consisted of PBMCs. CDR3 sequence (DNA): TGCAGCTGGCGCAAATCGGCGGGGGGGGTGCACAATGAGCAGTTCTTC. It yields the protein CSWRKSAGGVHNEQFF.